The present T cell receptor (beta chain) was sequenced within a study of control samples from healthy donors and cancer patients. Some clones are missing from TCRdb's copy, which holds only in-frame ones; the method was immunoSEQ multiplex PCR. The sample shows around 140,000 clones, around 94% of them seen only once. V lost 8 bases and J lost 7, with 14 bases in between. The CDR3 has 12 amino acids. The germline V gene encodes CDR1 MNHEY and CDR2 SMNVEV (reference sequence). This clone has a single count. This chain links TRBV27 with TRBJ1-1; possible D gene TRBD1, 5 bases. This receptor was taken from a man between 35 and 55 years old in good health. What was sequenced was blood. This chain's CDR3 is CASFLGQGEAFF. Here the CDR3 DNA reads TGTGCCAGCTTCCTCGGGCAGGGTGAAGCTTTCTTT.